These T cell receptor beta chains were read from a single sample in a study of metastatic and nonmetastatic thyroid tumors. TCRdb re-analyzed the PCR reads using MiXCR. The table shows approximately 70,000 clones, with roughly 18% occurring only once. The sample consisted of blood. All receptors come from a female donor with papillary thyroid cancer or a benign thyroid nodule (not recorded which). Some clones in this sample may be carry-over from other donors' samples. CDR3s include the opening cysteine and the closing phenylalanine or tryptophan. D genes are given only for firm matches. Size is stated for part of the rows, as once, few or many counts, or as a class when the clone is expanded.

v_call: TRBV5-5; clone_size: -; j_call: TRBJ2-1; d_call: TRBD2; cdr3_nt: TGTGCCAGCAGCATGACTAGCGGGAGGGTTGATGAGCAGTTCTTC; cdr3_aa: CASSMTSGRVDEQFF
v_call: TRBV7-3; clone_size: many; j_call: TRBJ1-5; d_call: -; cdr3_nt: TGTGCCAGCAGCTTACCTAATCAGCCCCAGCATTTT; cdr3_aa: CASSLPNQPQHF
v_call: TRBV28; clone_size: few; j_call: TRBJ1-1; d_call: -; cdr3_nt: TGTGCCAGCAGTTTAGTAAATAGGAACACTGAAGCTTTCTTT; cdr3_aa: CASSLVNRNTEAFF
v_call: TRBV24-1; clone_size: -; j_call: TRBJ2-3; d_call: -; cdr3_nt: TGTGCCACCAGTGATGGGGAACTCACAGATACGCAGTATTTT; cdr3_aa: CATSDGELTDTQYF
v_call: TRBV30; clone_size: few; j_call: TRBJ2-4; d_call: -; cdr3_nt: TGTGCCTGGAGTGTAGGGGGGGGAGCCAAAAACATTCAGTACTTC; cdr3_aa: CAWSVGGGAKNIQYF
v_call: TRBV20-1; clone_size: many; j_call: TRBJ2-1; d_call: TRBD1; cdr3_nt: TGCAGTGCTCCCACGATCCCACAGGGGGCCTCCTACAATGAGCAGTTCTTC; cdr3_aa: CSAPTIPQGASYNEQFF
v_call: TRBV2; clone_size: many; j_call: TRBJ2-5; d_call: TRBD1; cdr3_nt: TGTGCCAGCCAGCCCGGGACAGAGCAAGAGACCCAGTACTTC; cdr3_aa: CASQPGTEQETQYF
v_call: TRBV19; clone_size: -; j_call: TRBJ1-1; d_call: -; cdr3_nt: TGTGCCAGTAGTATAGCCGGGGTTGTGAACACTGAAGCTTTCTTT; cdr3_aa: CASSIAGVVNTEAFF
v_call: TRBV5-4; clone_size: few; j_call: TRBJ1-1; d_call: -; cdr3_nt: TGTGCCAGCAGCTCCTCACAGAACACTGAAGCTTTCTTT; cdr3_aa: CASSSSQNTEAFF
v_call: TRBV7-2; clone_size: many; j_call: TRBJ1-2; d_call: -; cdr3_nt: TGTGCCACCGACGGGGGGCGAGGCTATGGCTACACCTTC; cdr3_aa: CATDGGRGYGYTF
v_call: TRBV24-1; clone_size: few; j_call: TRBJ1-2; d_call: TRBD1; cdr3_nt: TGTGCCACCAGTGACCCAGGGGGCAACTATGGCTACACCTTC; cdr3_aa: CATSDPGGNYGYTF
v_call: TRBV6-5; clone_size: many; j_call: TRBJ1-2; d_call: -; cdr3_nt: TGTGCCAGCAGTTACCGAGGGGCGGCAGGCTACACCTTC; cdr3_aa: CASSYRGAAGYTF
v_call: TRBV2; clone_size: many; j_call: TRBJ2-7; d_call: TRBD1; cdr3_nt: TGTGCCAGCAGCCATGCCCGACAGGGGGTGAGCTCCTACGAGCAGTACTTC; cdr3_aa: CASSHARQGVSSYEQYF
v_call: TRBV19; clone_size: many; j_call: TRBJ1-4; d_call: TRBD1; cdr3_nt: TGTGCCAGTAGTTCTCGGACAGGGGGCAATGAAAAACTGTTTTTT; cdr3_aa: CASSSRTGGNEKLFF
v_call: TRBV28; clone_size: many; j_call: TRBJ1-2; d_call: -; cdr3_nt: TGTGCCAGCAGTTTAGAAAGTCTGGGCAGGGTTGTTTCCCATTATGGCTACACCTTC; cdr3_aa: CASSLESLGRVVSHYGYTF
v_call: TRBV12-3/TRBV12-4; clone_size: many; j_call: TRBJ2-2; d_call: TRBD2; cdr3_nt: TGTGCCAGCAGAGAATTTAGCGGGACGAACACCGGGGAGCTGTTTTTT; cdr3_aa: CASREFSGTNTGELFF